Shown below are 4 T cell receptor beta chains from a single sample sequenced in a study of shared clonotypes between healthy human individuals. Assay used: immunoSEQ multiplex PCR; TCRdb lists only in-frame clones, some missing. Of some 490,000 clones in the sample, over 70% were seen once. The specimen was PBMCs. All receptors come from a woman in her forties in good health. Some clones in this sample may be carry-over from other donors' samples.

For this clone: It differs at one base from a far larger clone, so likely a read error. This specimen includes other DNA sequences encoding the same CDR3. This rearrangement joins TRBV30 to TRBJ1-5; D unclear. Germline V gene data show CDR1 as GTSNPN and CDR2 as SVGIG (reference sequence). Trimming left V 1 base short and J 4 bases short, with 8 bases between. This CDR3 contains 13 residues. The CDR3 sequence is CAWSGTGNQPQHF. Written as DNA, the CDR3 is TGTGCCTGGAGTGGGACGGGAAATCAGCCCCAGCATTTT.

Of note for this clone: Without the conserved terminal phenylalanine or tryptophan, this CDR3 likely stems from a read error. The chain carries TRBV28 and TRBJ1-1; D not certain. Germline lookup yields CDR1 MDHEN and CDR2 SYDVKM. V lost 5 bases to trimming and J lost 2 bases, with 12 bases between them. The CDR3 is 14 amino acids. The CDR3 protein is CASSDDTKNTEAFS. The DNA of the CDR3 is TGTGCCAGCAGTGATGACACAAAAAACACTGAAGCTTTCTCT.

The chain employs TRBV15 and TRBJ2-6; 8 bases line up with TRBD2. The length of the CDR3 is 15 residues. Germline assignment: CDR1 LNHNV and CDR2 YYDKDF (reference sequence). V lost 5 bases and J lost 4; bases outside the gene matches: 4. The chain's CDR3 is CATSLRGAGANVLTF. The CDR3 DNA follows: TGTGCCACCAGCTTGCGGGGGGCCGGGGCCAACGTCCTGACTTTC.

This clone came up a few times. In DNA, the CDR3 is TGTGCCTGGAGCCTAGGCCCTGAAGCTTTCTTT. It translates to CAWSLGPEAFF. The V call is TRBV30, the J call TRBJ1-1, with D uncertain. Trimming shortened V by 3 bases and J by 6 bases, and 8 bases separated the two germline ends. CDR1 is GTSNPN and CDR2 is SVGIG in the germline V gene (reference sequence). The CDR3 is 11 residues long.